The TCR beta chain under discussion was sequenced for a study of blood T cell repertoires in COVID-19. The table came from immunoSEQ multiplex PCR; TCRdb's copy has only in-frame clones and leaves some out. The data show about 120,000 clones, with 88% seen just once and roughly 0.94% held by the top ten. V was trimmed by 6 bases and J by 5 bases, leaving 4 bases between them. CDR3 length equals 10 residues. Germline V gene data show CDR1 as KGHDR and CDR2 as SFDVKD. Sequencing was done on a sample of peripheral blood. This receptor was taken from a woman in her 50s with active or convalescent COVID-19. The genes are TRBV24-1 and TRBJ2-7; D remains unclear. The CDR3 DNA reads TGTGCCACCAGTCAGGACGAGCAGTACTTC. This codes for CATSQDEQYF.